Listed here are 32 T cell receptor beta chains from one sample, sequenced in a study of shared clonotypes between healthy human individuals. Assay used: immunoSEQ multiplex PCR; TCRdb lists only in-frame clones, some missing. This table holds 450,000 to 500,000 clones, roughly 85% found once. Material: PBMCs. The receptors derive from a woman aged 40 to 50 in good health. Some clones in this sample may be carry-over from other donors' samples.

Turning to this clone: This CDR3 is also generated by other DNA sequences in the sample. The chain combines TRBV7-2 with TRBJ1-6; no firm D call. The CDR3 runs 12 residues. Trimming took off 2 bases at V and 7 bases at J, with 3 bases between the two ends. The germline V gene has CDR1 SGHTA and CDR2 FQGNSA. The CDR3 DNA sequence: TGTGCCAGCAGCTTAAGGAATTCACCCCTCCACTTT. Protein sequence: CASSLRNSPLHF.

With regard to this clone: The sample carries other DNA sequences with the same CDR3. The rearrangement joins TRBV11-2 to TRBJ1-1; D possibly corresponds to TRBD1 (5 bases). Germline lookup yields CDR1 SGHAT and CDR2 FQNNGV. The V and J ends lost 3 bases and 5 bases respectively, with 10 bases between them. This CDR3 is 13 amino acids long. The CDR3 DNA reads TGTGCCAGCAGCTTTGACAGAGATACTGAAGCTTTCTTT. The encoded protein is CASSFDRDTEAFF.

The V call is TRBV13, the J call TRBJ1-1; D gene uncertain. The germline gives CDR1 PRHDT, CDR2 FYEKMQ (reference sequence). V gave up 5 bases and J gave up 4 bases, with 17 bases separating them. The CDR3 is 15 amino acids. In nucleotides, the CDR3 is TGTGCCAGCAGCCATGGAAAGATGGGAAGCACTGAAGCTTTCTTT. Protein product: CASSHGKMGSTEAFF.

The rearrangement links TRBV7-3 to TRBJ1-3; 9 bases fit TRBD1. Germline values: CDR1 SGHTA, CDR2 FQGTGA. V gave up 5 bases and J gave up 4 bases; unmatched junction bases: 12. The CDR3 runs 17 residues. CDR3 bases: TGTGCCAGCAGCGGACCTCGGATCGGGACAGGGGGAAACACCATATATTTT. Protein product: CASSGPRIGTGGNTIYF.

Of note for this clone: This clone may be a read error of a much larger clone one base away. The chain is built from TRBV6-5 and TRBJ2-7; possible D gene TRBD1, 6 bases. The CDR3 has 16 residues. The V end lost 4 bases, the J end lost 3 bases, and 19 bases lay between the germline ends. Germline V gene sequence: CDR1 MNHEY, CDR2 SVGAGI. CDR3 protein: CASSCRTGPLRYEQYF. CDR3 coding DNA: TGTGCCAGCAGTTGCCGCACAGGGCCCCTCCGCTACGAGCAGTACTTC.

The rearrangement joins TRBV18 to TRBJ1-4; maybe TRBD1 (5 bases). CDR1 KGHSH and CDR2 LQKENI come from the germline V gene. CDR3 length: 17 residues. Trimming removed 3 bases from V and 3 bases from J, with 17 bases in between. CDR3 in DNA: TGTGCCAGCTCACCTAACAGAGGGAGAGGGGCTAATGAAAAACTGTTTTTT. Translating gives CASSPNRGRGANEKLFF. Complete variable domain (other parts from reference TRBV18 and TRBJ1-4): NAGVMQNPRHLVRRRGQEARLRCSPMKGHSHVYWYRQLPEEGLKFMVYLQKENIIDESGMPKERFSAEFPKEGPSILRIQQVVRGDSAAYFCASSPNRGRGANEKLFFGSGTQLSVL.

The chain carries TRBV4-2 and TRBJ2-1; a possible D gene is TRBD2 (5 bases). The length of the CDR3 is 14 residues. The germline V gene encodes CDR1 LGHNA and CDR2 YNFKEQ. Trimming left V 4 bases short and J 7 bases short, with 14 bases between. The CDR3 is CASSPRGASNEQFF. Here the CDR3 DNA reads TGTGCCAGCAGCCCCCGGGGAGCCAGTAATGAGCAGTTCTTC.

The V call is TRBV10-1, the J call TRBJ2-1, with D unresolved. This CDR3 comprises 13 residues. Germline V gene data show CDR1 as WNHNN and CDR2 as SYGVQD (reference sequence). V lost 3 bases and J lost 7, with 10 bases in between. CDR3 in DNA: TGCGCCAGCAGTGACCCTAGTAGGAATGAGCAGTTCTTC. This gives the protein CASSDPSRNEQFF.

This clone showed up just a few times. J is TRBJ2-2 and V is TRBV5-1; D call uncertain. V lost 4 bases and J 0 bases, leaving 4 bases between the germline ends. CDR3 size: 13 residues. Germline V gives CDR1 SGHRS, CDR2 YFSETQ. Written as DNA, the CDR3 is TGCGCCAGCAGCACAGCGAACACCGGGGAGCTGTTTTTT. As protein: CASSTANTGELFF.

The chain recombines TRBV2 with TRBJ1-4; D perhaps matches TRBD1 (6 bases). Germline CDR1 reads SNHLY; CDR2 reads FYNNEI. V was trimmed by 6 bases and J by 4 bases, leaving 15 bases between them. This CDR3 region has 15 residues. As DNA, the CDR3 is TGTGCCAGCAGATATACCGGGACAATTAATGAAAAACTGTTTTTT. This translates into CASRYTGTINEKLFF.

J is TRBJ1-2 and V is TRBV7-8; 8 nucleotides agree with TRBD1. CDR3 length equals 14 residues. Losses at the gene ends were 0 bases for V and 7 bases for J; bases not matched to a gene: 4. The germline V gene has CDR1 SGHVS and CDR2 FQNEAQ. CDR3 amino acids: CASSLAAGGSGYTF. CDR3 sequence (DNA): TGTGCCAGCAGCTTAGCTGCAGGGGGCTCTGGCTACACCTTC.

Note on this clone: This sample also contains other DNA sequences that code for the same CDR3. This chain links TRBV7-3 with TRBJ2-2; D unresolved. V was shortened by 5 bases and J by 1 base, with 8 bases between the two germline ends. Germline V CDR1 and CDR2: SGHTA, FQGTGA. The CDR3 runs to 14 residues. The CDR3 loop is CASSLNRNTGELFF. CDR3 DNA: TGTGCCAGCAGCCTAAACCGGAACACCGGGGAGCTGTTTTTT.

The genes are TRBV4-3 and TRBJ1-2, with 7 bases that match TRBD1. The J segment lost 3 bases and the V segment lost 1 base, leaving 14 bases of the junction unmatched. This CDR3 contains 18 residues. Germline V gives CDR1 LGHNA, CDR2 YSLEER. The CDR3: CASSQAPTGMGRDYGYTF. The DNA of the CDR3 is TGCGCCAGCAGCCAAGCCCCGACAGGGATGGGTCGAGACTATGGCTACACCTTC.

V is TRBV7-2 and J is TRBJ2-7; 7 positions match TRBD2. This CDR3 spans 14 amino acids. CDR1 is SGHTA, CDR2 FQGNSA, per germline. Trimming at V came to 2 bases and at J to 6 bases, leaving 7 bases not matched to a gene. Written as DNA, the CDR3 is TGTGCCAGCAGCTTAAAGGTGGGAGGGCCCGAGCAGTACTTC. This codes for CASSLKVGGPEQYF.

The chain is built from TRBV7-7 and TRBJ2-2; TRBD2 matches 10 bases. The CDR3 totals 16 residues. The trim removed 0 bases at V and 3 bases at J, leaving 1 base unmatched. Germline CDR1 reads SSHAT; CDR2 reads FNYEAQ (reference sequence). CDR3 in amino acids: CASSLALAGYTGELFF. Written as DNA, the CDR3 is TGTGCCAGCAGCTTAGCACTAGCGGGATACACCGGGGAGCTGTTTTTT.

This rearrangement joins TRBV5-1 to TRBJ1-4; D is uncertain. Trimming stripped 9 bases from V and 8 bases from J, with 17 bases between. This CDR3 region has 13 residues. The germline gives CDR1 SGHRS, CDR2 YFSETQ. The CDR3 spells CATTTDAGEKLFF. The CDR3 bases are TGCGCCACCACGACCGACGCTGGAGAAAAACTGTTTTTT. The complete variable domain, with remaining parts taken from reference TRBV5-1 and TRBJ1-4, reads KAGVTQTPRYLIKTRGQQVTLSCSPISGHRSVSWYQQTPGQGLQFLFEYFSETQRNKGNFPGRFSGRQFSNSRSEMNVSTLELGDSALYLCATTTDAGEKLFFGSGTQLSVL.

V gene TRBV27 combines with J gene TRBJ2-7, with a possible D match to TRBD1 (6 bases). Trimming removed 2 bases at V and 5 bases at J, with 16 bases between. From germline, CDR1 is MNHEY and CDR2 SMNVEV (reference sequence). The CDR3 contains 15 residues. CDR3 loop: CASSLGGAVGNEQYF. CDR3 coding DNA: TGTGCCAGCAGTTTAGGGGGCGCGGTAGGCAACGAGCAGTACTTC.

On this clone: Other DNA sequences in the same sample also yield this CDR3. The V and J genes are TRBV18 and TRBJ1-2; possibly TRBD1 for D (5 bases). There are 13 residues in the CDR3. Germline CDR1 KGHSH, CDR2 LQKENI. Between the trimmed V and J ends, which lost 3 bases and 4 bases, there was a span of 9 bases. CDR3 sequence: CASSPPGGYGYTF. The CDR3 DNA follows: TGTGCCAGCTCACCTCCGGGGGGCTATGGCTACACCTTC. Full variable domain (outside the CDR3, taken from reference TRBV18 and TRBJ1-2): NAGVMQNPRHLVRRRGQEARLRCSPMKGHSHVYWYRQLPEEGLKFMVYLQKENIIDESGMPKERFSAEFPKEGPSILRIQQVVRGDSAAYFCASSPPGGYGYTFGSGTRLTVV.

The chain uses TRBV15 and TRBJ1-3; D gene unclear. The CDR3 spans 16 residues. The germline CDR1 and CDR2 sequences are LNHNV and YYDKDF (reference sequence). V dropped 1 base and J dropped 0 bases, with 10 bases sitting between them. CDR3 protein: CATSRAVGASGNTIYF. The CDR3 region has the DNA TGTGCCACCAGCAGAGCCGTCGGAGCCTCTGGAAACACCATATATTTT.

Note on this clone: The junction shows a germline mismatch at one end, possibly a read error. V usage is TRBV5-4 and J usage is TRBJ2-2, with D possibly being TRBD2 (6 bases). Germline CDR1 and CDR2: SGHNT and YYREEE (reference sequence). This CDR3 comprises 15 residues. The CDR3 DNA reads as TGTGCCAGCAGCTTGGGGGGGACTTACACCGGGGAGATGTTTTTT. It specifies CASSLGGTYTGEMFF.

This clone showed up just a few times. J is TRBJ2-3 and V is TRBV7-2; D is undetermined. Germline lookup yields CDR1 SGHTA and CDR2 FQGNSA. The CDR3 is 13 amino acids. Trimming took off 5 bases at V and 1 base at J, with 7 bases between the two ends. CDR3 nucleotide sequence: TGTGCCAGCAGCCCGTATGGCACAGATACGCAGTATTTT. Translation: CASSPYGTDTQYF.

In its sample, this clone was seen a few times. The CDR3 coding sequence is TGTGCCAGCAGCCAAGAGGAGGGACAGGGGACCTACGAGCAGTACTTC. Its translation is CASSQEEGQGTYEQYF. The chain links TRBV4-2 to TRBJ2-7, with TRBD1 matching 10 bases. The ends lost 0 bases at V and 2 bases at J; junction bases unmatched: 4. The germline gives CDR1 LGHNA, CDR2 YNFKEQ. This CDR3 is 16 amino acids long.

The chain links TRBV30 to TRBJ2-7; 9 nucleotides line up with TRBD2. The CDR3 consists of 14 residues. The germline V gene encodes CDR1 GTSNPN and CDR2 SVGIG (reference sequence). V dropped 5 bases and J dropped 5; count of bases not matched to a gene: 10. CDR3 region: CAWGLAGRFHEQYF. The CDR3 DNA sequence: TGTGCCTGGGGCCTAGCGGGAAGGTTCCACGAGCAGTACTTC.

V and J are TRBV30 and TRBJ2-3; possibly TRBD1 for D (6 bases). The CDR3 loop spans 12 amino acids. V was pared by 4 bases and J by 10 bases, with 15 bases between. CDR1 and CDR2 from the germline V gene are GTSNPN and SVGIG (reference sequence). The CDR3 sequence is CAWTPGQSAQYF. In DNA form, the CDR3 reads TGTGCCTGGACTCCTGGACAGTCAGCGCAGTATTTT.

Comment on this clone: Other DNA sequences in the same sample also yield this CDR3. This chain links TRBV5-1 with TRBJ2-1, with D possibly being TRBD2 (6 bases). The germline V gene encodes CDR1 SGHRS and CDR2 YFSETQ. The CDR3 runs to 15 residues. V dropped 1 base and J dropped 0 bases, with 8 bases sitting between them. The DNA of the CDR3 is TGCGCCAGCAGCTTGCGTAGCGGCTCCTACAATGAGCAGTTCTTC. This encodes CASSLRSGSYNEQFF. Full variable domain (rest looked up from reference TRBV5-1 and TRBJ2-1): KAGVTQTPRYLIKTRGQQVTLSCSPISGHRSVSWYQQTPGQGLQFLFEYFSETQRNKGNFPGRFSGRQFSNSRSEMNVSTLELGDSALYLCASSLRSGSYNEQFFGPGTRLTVL.

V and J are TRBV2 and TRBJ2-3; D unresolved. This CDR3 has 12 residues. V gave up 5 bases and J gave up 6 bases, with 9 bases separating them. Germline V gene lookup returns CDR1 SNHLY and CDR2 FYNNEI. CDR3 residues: CASSPESDTQYF. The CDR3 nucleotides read TGTGCCAGCAGTCCGGAGTCTGATACGCAGTATTTT.

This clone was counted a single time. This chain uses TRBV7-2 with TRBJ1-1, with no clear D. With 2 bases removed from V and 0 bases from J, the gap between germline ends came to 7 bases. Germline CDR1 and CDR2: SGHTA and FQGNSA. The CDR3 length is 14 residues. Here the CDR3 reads CASSLWAVNTEAFF. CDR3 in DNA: TGTGCCAGCAGCTTATGGGCGGTGAACACTGAAGCTTTCTTT.

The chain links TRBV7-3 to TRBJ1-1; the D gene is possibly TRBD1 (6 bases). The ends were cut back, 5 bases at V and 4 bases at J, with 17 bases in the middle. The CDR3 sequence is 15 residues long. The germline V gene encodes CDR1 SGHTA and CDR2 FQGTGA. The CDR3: CASSALGGGFTEAFF. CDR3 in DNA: TGTGCCAGCAGCGCTCTAGGTGGGGGCTTCACTGAAGCTTTCTTT.

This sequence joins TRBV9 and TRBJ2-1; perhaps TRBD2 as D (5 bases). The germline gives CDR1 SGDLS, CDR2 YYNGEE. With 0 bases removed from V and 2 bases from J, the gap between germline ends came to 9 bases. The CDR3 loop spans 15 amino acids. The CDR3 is CASSVVSAAYNEQFF. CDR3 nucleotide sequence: TGTGCCAGCAGCGTAGTTAGCGCCGCCTACAATGAGCAGTTCTTC.

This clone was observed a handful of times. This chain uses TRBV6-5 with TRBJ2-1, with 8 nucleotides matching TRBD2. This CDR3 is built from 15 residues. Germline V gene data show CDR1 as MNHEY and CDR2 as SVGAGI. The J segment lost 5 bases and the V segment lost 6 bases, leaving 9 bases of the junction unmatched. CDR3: CASSEGLGSNNEQFF. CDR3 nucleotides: TGTGCCAGCAGCGAGGGACTAGGTAGTAACAATGAGCAGTTCTTC.

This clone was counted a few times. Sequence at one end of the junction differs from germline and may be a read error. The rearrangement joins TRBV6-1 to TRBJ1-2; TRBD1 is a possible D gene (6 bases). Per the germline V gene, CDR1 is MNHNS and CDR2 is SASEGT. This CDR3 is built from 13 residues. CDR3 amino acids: CAISSDRNYGYTF. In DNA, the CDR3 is TGTGCCATCAGTTCGGACAGAAACTATGGCTACACCTTC.

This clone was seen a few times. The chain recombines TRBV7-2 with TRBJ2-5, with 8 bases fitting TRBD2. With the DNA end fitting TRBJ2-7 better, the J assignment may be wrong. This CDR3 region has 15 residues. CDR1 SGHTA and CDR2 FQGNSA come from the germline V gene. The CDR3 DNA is TGTGCCAGCAGCTTAGCCGTAGCGGGGATCTACGAGCAGTACTTC. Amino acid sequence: CASSLAVAGIYEQYF.